The 30 T cell receptor beta chains given below trace back to one sample, sequenced in a study of cytomegalovirus exposure and HLA in healthy donors. The PCR had 60 Vbeta and 13 Jbeta primers. Produced via immunoSEQ multiplex PCR; TCRdb's table is partial and in-frame only. The sample records approximately 110,000 clones, just under 80% being singletons. The sequenced sample consisted of PBMCs. The receptors were sampled from a man aged 25-45 years in good health and CMV-seronegative.

This rearrangement joins TRBV11-2 to TRBJ1-2; TRBD1 agrees at 7 bases. Germline CDR1 SGHAT, CDR2 FQNNGV. Germline trimming cut 6 bases from V and 2 bases from J; bases unmatched to any gene: 9. This CDR3 is built from 15 residues. CDR3 DNA: TGTGCCAGCAGAACTACAGGGGTCATCAACTATGGCTACACCTTC. Amino acid sequence: CASRTTGVINYGYTF.

The chain employs TRBV28 and TRBJ2-2, with TRBD1 as a possible D gene (6 bases). Germline V gene data show CDR1 as MDHEN and CDR2 as SYDVKM. Trimming took off 9 bases at V and 3 bases at J, with 11 bases between the two ends. The CDR3 has 13 amino acids. The CDR3: CASQGIHTGELFF. CDR3 DNA sequence: TGTGCCAGTCAGGGGATACACACCGGGGAGCTGTTTTTT.

The chain employs TRBV7-8 and TRBJ1-5; TRBD1 is a possible D gene (5 bases). V dropped 1 base and J dropped 6 bases, with 13 bases sitting between them. The CDR3 has 15 residues. Looked up from germline, CDR1 is SGHVS and CDR2 is FQNEAQ. The CDR3 is CASSLGQGGGQPQHF. Written as DNA, the CDR3 is TGTGCCAGCAGCTTAGGGCAGGGAGGCGGTCAGCCCCAGCATTTT.

V usage is TRBV5-1 and J usage is TRBJ2-1, with a possible D match to TRBD2 (6 bases). This CDR3 has 15 amino acids. Trimming cost V 1 base and J 1 base, with 9 bases left between them. Germline CDR1 is SGHRS and CDR2 is YFSETQ. CDR3 nucleotide sequence: TGCGCCAGCAGCTTGCGCGGGATTTCCTACAATGAGCAGTTCTTC. Translating it yields CASSLRGISYNEQFF.

A note on this clone: One end of the junction does not line up with germline, which may come from a read error. The chain is built from TRBV6-5 and TRBJ2-7, with D maybe TRBD1 (6 bases). Germline V gene lookup returns CDR1 MNHEY and CDR2 SVGAGI. The CDR3 is made up of 13 amino acids. CDR3 amino acids: CASTSGQSYEQHF. In DNA form, the CDR3 reads TGTGCCAGCACCTCCGGACAGTCCTACGAGCAGCACTTC.

The chain recombines TRBV7-9 with TRBJ1-2; D is uncertain. The CDR3 runs 12 residues. Trimming left V 5 bases short and J 4 bases short, with 8 bases between. The germline gives CDR1 SEHNR, CDR2 FQNEAQ (reference sequence). CDR3 sequence reads: CASSLGSYGYTF. DNA for the CDR3: TGTGCCAGCAGCCTGGGGAGCTATGGCTACACCTTC.

The chain recombines TRBV7-8 with TRBJ1-4; D is unclear. CDR1 is SGHVS and CDR2 is FQNEAQ in the germline V gene. The CDR3 consists of 17 residues. The V and J ends lost 1 base and 3 bases respectively, with 15 bases between them. CDR3 in amino acids: CASSLGLRIVANEKLFF. In DNA, the CDR3 is TGTGCCAGCAGCTTAGGGTTAAGAATTGTAGCTAATGAAAAACTGTTTTTT.

This chain joins TRBV30 and TRBJ2-5, with 10 nucleotides matching TRBD2. After removal of 0 bases from V and 3 bases from J, the junction contained 1 base not matched to a gene. Germline V gene lookup returns CDR1 GTSNPN and CDR2 SVGIG (reference sequence). The CDR3 sequence is 14 residues long. The CDR3 reads CAWSVLAGEETQYF. CDR3 nucleotide sequence: TGTGCCTGGAGTGTCCTAGCGGGGGAAGAGACCCAGTACTTC. The full variable domain, its missing parts supplied by reference TRBV30 and TRBJ2-5, is SQTIHQWPATLVQPVGSPLSLECTVEGTSNPNLYWYRQAAGRGLQLLFYSVGIGQISSEVPQNLSASRPQDRQFILSSKKLLLSDSGFYLCAWSVLAGEETQYFGPGTRLLVL.

The chain's CDR3 is CASSSGQYEQYF. Written as DNA, the CDR3 is TGTGCCAGCAGCTCCGGACAGTACGAGCAGTACTTC. This chain joins TRBV13 and TRBJ2-7; possible D gene TRBD1, 6 bases. The CDR3 loop spans 12 amino acids. With 4 bases removed from V and 4 bases from J, the gap between germline ends came to 8 bases. Looked up from germline, CDR1 is PRHDT and CDR2 is FYEKMQ (reference sequence).

The chain carries TRBV19 and TRBJ2-4; 11 bases are a match to TRBD1. The CDR3 is 16 residues long. Trimming removed 5 bases from V and 8 bases from J; junction bases left unmatched: 11. CDR1 is LNHDA, CDR2 SQIVND, per germline (reference sequence). The DNA for the CDR3 is TGTGCCAGTAGTCCTTTGGGACAGGGGGAGGTTGACATTCAGTACTTC. Its protein is CASSPLGQGEVDIQYF.

V usage is TRBV10-1 and J usage is TRBJ1-1; D call uncertain. The CDR3 covers 13 residues. Germline V lookup: CDR1 WNHNN, CDR2 SYGVQD (reference sequence). V was clipped by 2 bases and J by 1 base, with 5 bases between them. The DNA for the CDR3 is TGCGCCAGCAGTGAGGTCGGGAACACTGAAGCTTTCTTT. This encodes CASSEVGNTEAFF.

The chain combines TRBV4-3 with TRBJ1-2, with 7 positions matching TRBD1. Per the germline V gene, CDR1 is LGHNA and CDR2 is YSLEER. This CDR3 has 13 residues. The V gene end was trimmed by 4 bases and the J gene end by 6 bases; junction bases not matched to a gene: 5. This CDR3 is CASSPGQFDGYTF. DNA for the CDR3: TGCGCCAGCAGCCCGGGACAGTTTGATGGCTACACCTTC.

As regards this clone: Compared with germline, one end of the junction differs, possibly owing to a read error. Other DNA sequences of this sample code for an identical CDR3. The rearrangement links TRBV5-1 to TRBJ2-5, with no clear D. CDR1 is SGHRS and CDR2 is YFSETQ in the germline V gene. This CDR3 has 13 residues. CDR3 amino acids: CASSLSQQETQYF. CDR3 coding DNA: TGCGCCAGTAGCTTGTCTCAGCAAGAGACCCAGTACTTC.

The chain carries TRBV1 and TRBJ2-3; the table calls TRBD2, which could not be checked here. TRBV1 corresponds to a pseudogene. The CDR3 runs to 15 residues. The CDR3 DNA reads as TGCACCAGCAGCCAAGAGGTAACTAGCGGTAATACGCAGTATTTT. Its protein is CTSSQEVTSGNTQYF.

The gene calls are TRBV9 and TRBJ2-2; D unresolved. The CDR3 runs 14 residues. CDR1 and CDR2 from the germline V gene are SGDLS and YYNGEE. V was cut by 0 bases and J by 3 bases, with 6 bases left in between. CDR3 region: CASSVVSDTGELFF. Here the CDR3 DNA reads TGTGCCAGCAGCGTAGTGTCGGACACCGGGGAGCTGTTTTTT.

V and J are TRBV15 and TRBJ1-2; D is perhaps TRBD1 (5 bases). The V end was cut by 1 base, the J end by 3 bases, with 12 bases between. The germline gives CDR1 LNHNV, CDR2 YYDKDF (reference sequence). The CDR3 runs 15 residues. CDR3 nucleotides: TGTGCCACCAGCAGAGGACAAGGGGTGGACTATGGCTACACCTTC. Protein product: CATSRGQGVDYGYTF.

This clone was observed a few times. V and J are TRBV2 and TRBJ1-4, with 7 bases matching TRBD1. J gave up 3 bases and V 3 bases, and 4 bases lay outside the gene matches. Germline V gives CDR1 SNHLY, CDR2 FYNNEI. The CDR3 has 15 residues. CDR3: CASSERQGANEKLFF. The CDR3 DNA follows: TGTGCCAGCAGTGAGAGACAGGGCGCTAATGAAAAACTGTTTTTT.

The chain is built from TRBV9 and TRBJ2-1; 12 nucleotides line up with TRBD2. This CDR3 spans 18 amino acids. Germline CDR1 reads SGDLS; CDR2 reads YYNGEE. Trimming took 4 bases from V and 3 from J; bases not matched to a gene: 11. The chain's CDR3 is CASSLAGGLSRSYNEQFF. CDR3 in DNA: TGTGCCAGCAGCCTAGCGGGGGGGCTTTCTCGGAGCTACAATGAGCAGTTCTTC.

The rearrangement joins TRBV9 to TRBJ1-2; the match to TRBD1 covers 8 bases. The CDR3 length is 15 residues. Germline CDR1 is SGDLS and CDR2 is YYNGEE. The V gene end was trimmed by 4 bases and the J gene end by 2 bases; junction bases not matched to a gene: 7. CDR3 nucleotide sequence: TGTGCCAGCAGCACCCCTTGGACAGGGAACTATGGCTACACCTTC. This encodes CASSTPWTGNYGYTF.

The sample holds one count of this clone. The V and J genes are TRBV2 and TRBJ2-5; 8 bases agree with TRBD1. The DNA end favors TRBJ2-7, so the J call may be wrong. Germline V gene data show CDR1 as SNHLY and CDR2 as FYNNEI. This CDR3 comprises 14 residues. CDR3 DNA: TGTGCCAGCAGTGAACAGGGGGCTGAGGTCGAGCAGTACTTC. Translated: CASSEQGAEVEQYF.

V and J are TRBV5-1 and TRBJ2-3; the match to TRBD2 covers 16 bases. The germline V gene encodes CDR1 SGHRS and CDR2 YFSETQ. The CDR3 sequence is 16 residues long. Trimming cost V 6 bases and J 2 bases; bases outside gene matches: 3. The CDR3 DNA follows: TGCGCCAGCAAAGGGACTAGCGGGGGGGCCACAGATACGCAGTATTTT. This gives the protein CASKGTSGGATDTQYF.

The chain combines TRBV4-1 with TRBJ1-5, with TRBD1 identical over 7 bases. Germline assignment: CDR1 MGHRA and CDR2 YSYEKL. After removal of 6 bases from V and 9 bases from J, the junction contained 14 bases not matched to a gene. The CDR3 has 15 amino acids. The CDR3 bases are TGCGCCAGCAGTCGAGAACAGGGGTTACGCGGGCCCCAGCATTTT. Its protein is CASSREQGLRGPQHF.

The chain employs TRBV7-9 and TRBJ2-5; TRBD2 matches 7 bases. The CDR3 spans 17 residues. Per the germline V gene, CDR1 is SEHNR and CDR2 is FQNEAQ (reference sequence). V lost 0 bases, J lost 2 bases, and 9 bases stayed unmatched. CDR3 sequence: CASSLALTSETQETQYF. The CDR3 DNA reads TGTGCCAGCAGCTTAGCGCTTACTAGCGAGACTCAAGAGACCCAGTACTTC.

J is TRBJ1-4 and V is TRBV19; 7 nucleotides match TRBD1. The CDR3 is 16 residues long. Germline V gene data show CDR1 as LNHDA and CDR2 as SQIVND (reference sequence). The V and J ends lost 4 bases and 5 bases, in that order; junction bases with no gene match: 10. This chain's CDR3 is CASSTDRAGRNEKLFF. As DNA, the CDR3 is TGTGCCAGTAGTACCGACAGGGCCGGCCGGAATGAAAAACTGTTTTTT.

The rearrangement joins TRBV18 to TRBJ1-1, with 8 bases that match TRBD1. Per the germline V gene, CDR1 is KGHSH and CDR2 is LQKENI. The CDR3 consists of 14 residues. V lost 3 bases, J lost 5 bases, and 5 bases stayed unmatched. The CDR3 loop is CASSPRQGRTEAFF. The CDR3 nucleotides read TGTGCCAGCTCACCTAGACAGGGGCGGACTGAAGCTTTCTTT.

The chain recombines TRBV5-6 with TRBJ1-1, with 7 bases aligning to TRBD1. The CDR3 loop spans 14 amino acids. The germline V gene encodes CDR1 SGHDT and CDR2 YYEEEE. J was trimmed by 4 bases and V by 4 bases; bases with no gene match: 7. This CDR3 is CASSPRQGGTEAFF. The DNA of the CDR3 is TGTGCCAGCAGCCCAAGACAGGGAGGCACTGAAGCTTTCTTT.

This clone has only one observation. The rearrangement links TRBV27 to TRBJ2-5; a possible D gene is TRBD1 (6 bases). The germline CDR1 and CDR2 sequences are MNHEY and SMNVEV (reference sequence). V lost 5 bases and J 5 bases, leaving 21 bases between the germline ends. The CDR3 has 16 residues. The CDR3 protein is CASSLKDRFMRETQYF. Here the CDR3 DNA reads TGTGCCAGCAGTCTAAAAGACAGGTTCATGAGGGAGACCCAGTACTTC.

The gene calls are TRBV6-5 and TRBJ2-3; 10 bases line up with TRBD1. The CDR3 has 13 residues. Germline V gene sequence: CDR1 MNHEY, CDR2 SVGAGI. This CDR3 is CATGQGFPDTQYF. As DNA, the CDR3 is TGTGCGACGGGACAGGGGTTTCCAGATACGCAGTATTTT.

The chain has TRBV11-2 and TRBJ1-3; maybe TRBD1 (6 bases). CDR1 is SGHAT and CDR2 is FQNNGV in the germline V gene. The CDR3 extends over 18 amino acids. The V end lost 4 bases, the J end lost 2 bases, and 21 bases lay between the germline ends. CDR3: CASSSGTNTLSTGNTIYF. The CDR3 DNA follows: TGTGCCAGCAGCTCCGGGACAAACACACTGAGTACTGGAAACACCATATATTTT.

The gene calls are TRBV27 and TRBJ2-3; 9 nucleotides align to TRBD2. Germline CDR1 MNHEY, CDR2 SMNVEV (reference sequence). J lost 2 bases, V lost 5 bases, and 2 bases had no gene match. There are 14 residues in the CDR3. The CDR3 nucleotides are TGTGCCAGCAGTATGGGACTAGCCACAGATACGCAGTATTTT. Its translation is CASSMGLATDTQYF.